Shown below are 31 T cell receptor beta chains from a single sample sequenced in a study of blood T cell repertoires in COVID-19. The method was immunoSEQ multiplex PCR; TCRdb's version includes in-frame clones alone and lacks a portion of them. The sample has 100,000 to 150,000 clones, approximately 91% seen once. Material: peripheral blood. The origin of the receptors is a woman older than 75 with acute or convalescent COVID-19.

This clone was seen once. The genes are TRBV3-1 (or the pseudogene TRBV3-2) and TRBJ2-2; no definite D call. Trimming left V 3 bases short and J 5 bases short, with 10 bases between. Germline lookup yields CDR1 LGHDT and CDR2 YNNKEL (reference sequence). This CDR3 comprises 14 residues. DNA for the CDR3: TGTGCCAGCAGCCAGATGAGACTGACCGGGGAGCTGTTTTTT. Amino acids: CASSQMRLTGELFF.

The J gene is TRBJ2-7, the V gene TRBV10-3; 9 nucleotides align to TRBD1. The V gene end was trimmed by 2 bases and the J gene end by 3 bases; junction bases not matched to a gene: 8. CDR3 length: 16 residues. Per the germline V gene, CDR1 is ENHRY and CDR2 is SYGVKD. CDR3 loop: CAISEGLGQGGYEQYF. The CDR3 DNA reads as TGTGCCATCAGTGAGGGACTGGGACAGGGAGGCTACGAGCAGTACTTC.

The genes are TRBV28 and TRBJ2-1, with TRBD2 matching 8 bases. The CDR3 is 12 amino acids. Germline values: CDR1 MDHEN, CDR2 SYDVKM. Losses at the gene ends were 4 bases for V and 12 bases for J; bases not matched to a gene: 5. CDR3 in amino acids: CASSSQRERQFF. CDR3 sequence (DNA): TGTGCCAGCAGTTCACAGCGGGAGCGGCAGTTCTTC.

The rearrangement links TRBV27 to TRBJ2-7; the D gene is possibly TRBD2 (7 bases). CDR3 length equals 16 residues. Germline V gene data show CDR1 as MNHEY and CDR2 as SMNVEV (reference sequence). The germline V and J ends were trimmed by 2 bases and 3 bases, with 17 bases remaining between them. The CDR3 nucleotides read TGTGCCAGCAGTTTAGGGGCTTTGGGGGGGCACTACGAGCAGTACTTC. It encodes CASSLGALGGHYEQYF.

The rearrangement uses TRBV19 and TRBJ2-1, with D possibly TRBD1 on 6 matching bases. The CDR3 contains 16 residues. CDR1 and CDR2 from the germline V gene are LNHDA and SQIVND (reference sequence). Deletions cut 4 bases from V and 2 bases from J, with 15 bases between. The CDR3: CASSTLQGKTYNEQFF. The CDR3 DNA reads TGTGCCAGTAGTACCCTACAGGGTAAAACCTACAATGAGCAGTTCTTC.

V is TRBV6-5 and J is TRBJ2-1; D is possibly TRBD2 (6 bases). This CDR3 has 12 amino acids. V was pared by 5 bases and J by 8 bases, with 10 bases between. Germline lookup yields CDR1 MNHEY and CDR2 SVGAGI. CDR3 bases: TGTGCCAGCAGTCTGCGGGGTGATGAGCAGTTCTTC. Protein sequence: CASSLRGDEQFF.

This clone was detected a few times. The chain recombines TRBV9 with TRBJ1-6; 7 bases are a match to TRBD1. This CDR3 comprises 15 residues. J gave up 9 bases and V 2 bases, and 8 bases lay outside the gene matches. Germline CDR1 reads SGDLS; CDR2 reads YYNGEE. CDR3 region: CASSVTKDRVSPLHF. The CDR3 bases are TGTGCCAGCAGCGTGACTAAAGACAGGGTTTCACCCCTCCACTTT. Supplemented by reference TRBV9 and TRBJ1-6, the full variable domain reads DSGVTQTPKHLITATGQRVTLRCSPRSGDLSVYWYQQSLDQGLQFLIQYYNGEERAKGNILERFSAQQFPDLHSELNLSSLELGDSALYFCASSVTKDRVSPLHFGNGTRLTVT.

This clone was counted once. V is TRBV7-9 and J is TRBJ2-3, with a possible D match to TRBD2 (5 bases). Trimming took off 1 base at V and 0 bases at J, with 11 bases between the two ends. The CDR3 is 16 amino acids. Germline V gene data show CDR1 as SEHNR and CDR2 as FQNEAQ (reference sequence). The CDR3 protein is CASSLVPSPSTDTQYF. The CDR3, as DNA: TGTGCCAGCAGCTTAGTGCCTAGCCCAAGCACAGATACGCAGTATTTT.

The chain uses TRBV6-6 and TRBJ1-2, with 10 nucleotides matching TRBD1. The CDR3 has 14 residues. After removal of 8 bases from V and 4 bases from J, the junction contained 7 bases not matched to a gene. Germline loops: CDR1 MNHNY, CDR2 SVGAGI (reference sequence). CDR3: CASGGQGGSYGYTF. The CDR3 region has the DNA TGTGCCAGCGGAGGACAGGGGGGTTCCTATGGCTACACCTTC.

Written as DNA, the CDR3 is TGTGCCAGCAGCTTAGCGACGGCAGGGGGTAATCAGCCCCAGCATTTT. As protein: CASSLATAGGNQPQHF. The chain combines TRBV7-2 with TRBJ1-5, with 7 bases that match TRBD1. This CDR3 has 16 residues. CDR1 SGHTA and CDR2 FQGNSA come from the germline V gene. V shed 0 bases, J shed 4 bases, and the junction held 6 bases outside the gene matches.

The chain carries TRBV19 and TRBJ1-2; no firm D call. The CDR3 length is 14 residues. V lost 8 bases, J lost 0 bases, and 13 bases lay in between. Germline V lookup: CDR1 LNHDA, CDR2 SQIVND (reference sequence). The CDR3 sequence is CASLRPPPNYGYTF. The CDR3 nucleotides are TGTGCCAGTCTACGCCCCCCTCCTAACTATGGCTACACCTTC.

This clone was found once. The chain joins TRBV12-3 or TRBV12-4 to TRBJ1-1, with D possibly TRBD1 on 6 matching bases. Trimming removed 5 bases from V and 6 bases from J, with 13 bases in between. This CDR3 has 13 residues. The chain's CDR3 is CASSNTWTAEAFF. The CDR3 coding sequence is TGTGCCAGCAGTAACACCTGGACAGCTGAAGCTTTCTTT.

V and J are TRBV28 and TRBJ1-4; 8 nucleotides align to TRBD1. The V and J ends lost 3 bases and 7 bases, in that order; junction bases with no gene match: 4. The CDR3 loop spans 14 amino acids. Germline CDR1 reads MDHEN; CDR2 reads SYDVKM. CDR3 nucleotide sequence: TGTGCCAGCAGTTTCGCCAGGGGGCGTGAAAAACTGTTTTTT. As protein: CASSFARGREKLFF. Full variable domain (remainder filled in from reference TRBV28 and TRBJ1-4): DVKVTQSSRYLVKRTGEKVFLECVQDMDHENMFWYRQDPGLGLRLIYFSYDVKMKEKGDIPEGYSVSREKKERFSLILESASTNQTSMYLCASSFARGREKLFFGSGTQLSVL.

This clone was detected only once. The chain has TRBV5-6 and TRBJ1-2; D not certain. CDR1 is SGHDT, CDR2 YYEEEE, per germline. This CDR3 region has 16 residues. V was cut by 6 bases and J by 0 bases, with 18 bases left in between. The CDR3 DNA reads as TGTGCCAGCATCTCAACAAACCAGATGACTAACTATGGCTACACCTTC. This translates into CASISTNQMTNYGYTF.

V usage is TRBV7-8 and J usage is TRBJ2-5, with 10 bases aligning to TRBD2. Germline lookup yields CDR1 SGHVS and CDR2 FQNEAQ. J gave up 5 bases and V 1 base, and 7 bases lay outside the gene matches. This CDR3 spans 16 amino acids. The CDR3 nucleotides are TGTGCCAGCAGCTTAGGAGAGACTAGCGGGTTGGAGACCCAGTACTTC. Residues: CASSLGETSGLETQYF.

The genes are TRBV28 and TRBJ2-2; 7 bases are a match to TRBD1. The germline V gene encodes CDR1 MDHEN and CDR2 SYDVKM. Trimming at V came to 3 bases and at J to 2 bases, leaving 6 bases not matched to a gene. The length of the CDR3 is 16 residues. Written as DNA, the CDR3 is TGTGCCAGCAGTTTCTCCGGGACAGTTAACACCGGGGAGCTGTTTTTT. Protein sequence: CASSFSGTVNTGELFF.

The chain employs TRBV7-3 and TRBJ2-3, with D tentatively TRBD1 (5 bases). CDR1 and CDR2 (germline): SGHTA, FQGTGA. V lost 5 bases and J lost 3, with 18 bases in between. This CDR3 has 16 amino acids. CDR3 region: CASSRGVGRETDTQYF. CDR3 bases: TGTGCCAGCAGCCGAGGCGTGGGGCGAGAGACAGATACGCAGTATTTT.

The chain links TRBV2 to TRBJ1-2, with a weak D call TRBD1 (5 bases). The V gene lost 4 bases and the J gene lost 4 bases, with 10 bases spanning the gap. Germline-derived CDR1 and CDR2 are SNHLY and FYNNEI. The CDR3 is made up of 13 amino acids. This CDR3 is CASSVGGGYGYTF. The CDR3 DNA follows: TGTGCCAGCAGTGTTGGGGGAGGCTATGGCTACACCTTC. Together with reference TRBV2 and TRBJ1-2, the CDR3 gives the full variable domain: EPEVTQTPSHQVTQMGQEVILRCVPISNHLYFYWYRQILGQKVEFLVSFYNNEISEKSEIFDDQFSVERPDGSNFTLKIRSTKLEDSAMYFCASSVGGGYGYTFGSGTRLTVV.

This clone showed up just a few times. CDR3 DNA: TGCGCCAGCAGCTTGGCGGGGTACACTGAAGCTTTCTTT. Its translation: CASSLAGYTEAFF. The genes are TRBV5-1 and TRBJ1-1, with no clear D. From germline, CDR1 is SGHRS and CDR2 YFSETQ. With 0 bases removed from V and 3 bases from J, the gap between germline ends came to 6 bases. CDR3 length: 13 amino acids.

The chain employs TRBV6-2 or TRBV6-3 and TRBJ2-7; D uncertain. This CDR3 is 14 amino acids long. Germline V lookup: CDR1 MNHEY, CDR2 SVGEGT. V dropped 5 bases and J dropped 2 bases, with 13 bases sitting between them. CDR3 sequence reads: CASSTPRGPYEQYF. The DNA for the CDR3 is TGTGCCAGCAGTACCCCTAGAGGTCCCTACGAGCAGTACTTC.

The chain combines TRBV18 with TRBJ1-4; D may be TRBD1 (6 bases). The germline V gene encodes CDR1 KGHSH and CDR2 LQKENI. The CDR3 consists of 14 residues. V was clipped by 0 bases and J by 8 bases, with 10 bases between them. The CDR3 nucleotides read TGTGCCAGCTCACCACCGGGGGCTCGGGAAAAACTGTTTTTT. Protein product: CASSPPGAREKLFF.

The chain combines TRBV6-5 with TRBJ2-6; D gene ambiguous. The CDR3 contains 16 residues. V was cut by 0 bases and J by 1 base, with 7 bases left in between. Germline V CDR1 and CDR2: MNHEY, SVGAGI. The CDR3 loop reads CASSYSRPSGANVLTF. The CDR3 bases are TGTGCCAGCAGTTACTCGCGGCCGTCTGGGGCCAACGTCCTGACTTTC.

The chain uses TRBV13 and TRBJ2-3; D gene uncertain. Germline V CDR1 and CDR2: PRHDT, FYEKMQ (reference sequence). This CDR3 is 15 amino acids long. With 3 bases removed from V and 2 bases from J, the gap between germline ends came to 12 bases. CDR3 in DNA: TGTGCCAGCAGCTTCGGTCGCGGATACACAGATACGCAGTATTTT. It codes for CASSFGRGYTDTQYF.

The J gene is TRBJ2-6, the V gene TRBV28; a possible D gene is TRBD1 (6 bases). The germline V gene encodes CDR1 MDHEN and CDR2 SYDVKM. There are 15 residues in the CDR3. The ends were cut back, 6 bases at V and 2 bases at J, with 11 bases in the middle. This CDR3 is CASSPRGAGANVLTF. The CDR3 DNA reads as TGTGCCAGCAGCCCCAGGGGCGCTGGGGCCAACGTCCTGACTTTC.

This rearrangement joins TRBV3-1 (or the pseudogene TRBV3-2) to TRBJ1-3, with TRBD1 matching 9 bases. The V segment lost 1 base and the J segment 4 bases; nucleotides outside the gene matches: 11. CDR3 length: 18 amino acids. From germline, CDR1 is LGHDT and CDR2 YNNKEL (reference sequence). CDR3 region: CASSQAVNYRGQGNTIYF. CDR3 DNA: TGTGCCAGCAGCCAAGCGGTCAACTACAGGGGGCAAGGAAACACCATATATTTT.

The chain has TRBV5-1 and TRBJ2-5; D is perhaps TRBD1 (7 bases). Germline V CDR1 and CDR2: SGHRS, YFSETQ. The CDR3 runs 16 residues. The V end was cut by 0 bases, the J end by 5 bases, with 17 bases between. The DNA of the CDR3 is TGCGCCAGCAGCTTGGCCTTGACAGGGAGCGGGGAGACCCAGTACTTC. It specifies CASSLALTGSGETQYF. Looking up the rest from reference TRBV5-1 and TRBJ2-5 gives the full variable domain: KAGVTQTPRYLIKTRGQQVTLSCSPISGHRSVSWYQQTPGQGLQFLFEYFSETQRNKGNFPGRFSGRQFSNSRSEMNVSTLELGDSALYLCASSLALTGSGETQYFGPGTRLLVL.

V gene TRBV10-3 combines with J gene TRBJ2-1, with 9 bases lining up with TRBD2. In germline, CDR1 is ENHRY, CDR2 SYGVKD. CDR3 length: 15 amino acids. Trimming took 0 bases from V and 3 from J; bases not matched to a gene: 0. In nucleotides, the CDR3 is TGTGCCATCAGTGAGTCTAGCGGGGGCTACAATGAGCAGTTCTTC. Translating gives CAISESSGGYNEQFF.

V and J are TRBV29-1 and TRBJ2-6, with 10 bases lining up with TRBD2. The CDR3 is 17 residues long. The germline gives CDR1 SQVTM, CDR2 ANQGSEA. Losses at the gene ends were 4 bases for V and 1 base for J; bases not matched to a gene: 7. The CDR3 loop reads CSVVQSSGGSGANVLTF. The CDR3 bases are TGCAGCGTTGTACAGTCTAGCGGGGGATCTGGGGCCAACGTCCTGACTTTC.

The rearrangement joins TRBV5-4 to TRBJ2-7; possible D gene TRBD2, 6 bases. The CDR3 sequence is 16 residues long. Trimming left V 4 bases short and J 3 bases short, with 20 bases between. Germline V gene sequence: CDR1 SGHNT, CDR2 YYREEE (reference sequence). The CDR3 nucleotides read TGTGCCAGCAGCCAGTCCACGGGAGTGCCCCACTACGAGCAGTACTTC. It is translated as CASSQSTGVPHYEQYF. The whole variable domain, remainder taken from reference TRBV5-4 and TRBJ2-7, is ETGVTQSPTHLIKTRGQQVTLRCSSQSGHNTVSWYQQALGQGPQFIFQYYREEENGRGNFPPRFSGLQFPNYSSELNVNALELDDSALYLCASSQSTGVPHYEQYFGPGTRLTVT.

This clone has just one count. V usage is TRBV11-2 and J usage is TRBJ1-6, with D unclear. CDR3 length: 14 residues. The germline gives CDR1 SGHAT, CDR2 FQNNGV. Trimming left V 6 bases short and J 7 bases short, with 13 bases between. This CDR3 is CASSHGRANSPLHF. The CDR3 bases are TGTGCCAGCAGTCACGGGAGGGCGAATTCACCCCTCCACTTT.

J is TRBJ1-5 and V is TRBV21-1; TRBD1, as called in the table, went unchecked against the DNA. TRBV21-1 is labeled a pseudogene. The CDR3 totals 16 residues. The CDR3 protein is CASKKDRGRSNQPQHF. CDR3 sequence (DNA): TGTGCCAGCAAAAAGGACAGGGGGAGAAGCAATCAGCCCCAGCATTTT.